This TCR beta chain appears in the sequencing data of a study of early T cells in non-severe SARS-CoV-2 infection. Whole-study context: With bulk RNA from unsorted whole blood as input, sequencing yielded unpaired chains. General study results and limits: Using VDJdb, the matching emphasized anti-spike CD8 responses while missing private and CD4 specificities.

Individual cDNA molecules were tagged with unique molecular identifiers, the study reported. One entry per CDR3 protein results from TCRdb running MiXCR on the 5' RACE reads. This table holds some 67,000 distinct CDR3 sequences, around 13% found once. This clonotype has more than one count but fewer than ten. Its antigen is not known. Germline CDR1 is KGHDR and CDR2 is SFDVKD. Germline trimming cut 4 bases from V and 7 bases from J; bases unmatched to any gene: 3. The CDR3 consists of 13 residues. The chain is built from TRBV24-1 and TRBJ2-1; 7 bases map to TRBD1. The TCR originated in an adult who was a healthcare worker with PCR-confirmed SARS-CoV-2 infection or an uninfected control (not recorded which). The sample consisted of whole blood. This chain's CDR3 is CATSEPDRNEQFF. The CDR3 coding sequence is TGTGCCACCAGTGAACCGGACAGGAATGAGCAGTTCTTC.